This T cell receptor (beta chain) was sequenced for a study of control samples from healthy donors and cancer patients (dated by TCRdb to about 2020). Comment on this clone: No antigen is known for it. No quality values exist for individual bases; no much larger clone is one base distant.

Library preparation employed the immunoSEQ multiplex PCR assay. TCRdb provides this immuneACCESS table in a form limited to in-frame rearrangements. Some clones are lacking; in checked studies, under half of them reflect an unresolved V gene, and why the rest are absent is not known. A total of under 65,000 clones appear in this sample, 80% to 90% of them only once. Jointly, the top ten make up 12% of the sample. Spanning cysteine to phenylalanine, the CDR3 consists of 13 amino acids. The entry retains the CDR3 DNA only, 39 bases that are in frame from base 1. V is pruned by 6 bases and J by 5 bases, leaving 4 bases of the junction without a gene match. Per the germline V gene, WSHSY is the CDR1 and SAAADI is the CDR2.

The chain is made from TRBV10-2 and TRBJ2-1; 7 bases in the middle match TRBD1. This receptor was taken from an older woman with lung cancer. Specimen: PBMCs. CDR3 protein: CASRRGQNNEQFF. The DNA sequence follows: TGCGCCAGCAGGAGGGGACAGAACAATGAGCAGTTCTTC.